Listed below are T cell receptor beta chains from one sample, sequenced in a study of blood T cell repertoires in COVID-19. Here immunoSEQ multiplex PCR was the method, and the copy in TCRdb shows in-frame clones only, minus some. The table has tens of thousands of clones, 70% to 90% seen once. The material sequenced was peripheral blood. These receptors were taken from an elderly man with acute or convalescent COVID-19. Each CDR3 is given with its conserved first and last residue. The D gene is left open where the match is weak. Only some rows state a clone size, as once, few, many or a class for expanded clones.

clone_size,v_call,j_call,d_call,cdr3_nt,cdr3_aa
-,TRBV3-1/TRBV3-2,TRBJ2-1,TRBD2,TGTGCCAGCAGCCAGAGGAGCGGGGGAGCGAATGAGCAGTTCTTC,CASSQRSGGANEQFF
-,TRBV3-1/TRBV3-2,TRBJ1-3,-,TGTGCCAGCAGCCAAGCAGTCTCTGGAAACACCATATATTTT,CASSQAVSGNTIYF
-,TRBV12-3/TRBV12-4,TRBJ2-5,-,TGTGCCAGCAGTTTTGGGGGCGAGACCCAGTACTTC,CASSFGGETQYF
-,TRBV18,TRBJ2-6,TRBD1,TGTGCCAGCTCCAGGGGGCTGGCGACTGGGGCCAACGTCCTGACTTTC,CASSRGLATGANVLTF
-,TRBV6-6,TRBJ2-3,TRBD2,TGTGCCAGCAGCCGGACTAGCAACACAGATACGCAGTATTTT,CASSRTSNTDTQYF
few,TRBV10-1,TRBJ1-5,TRBD1,TGCGCCAGCAGTGCCTCCCAGGGGGCTGTAAGCAATCAGCCCCAGCATTTT,CASSASQGAVSNQPQHF
-,TRBV12-3/TRBV12-4,TRBJ1-4,-,TGTGCCAGCTCCTTGCGGTCGTATGAAAAACTGTTTTTT,CASSLRSYEKLFF
-,TRBV19,TRBJ1-4,-,TGTGCCACCGAAAATACAGGAGCAACTAATGAAAAACTGTTTTTT,CATENTGATNEKLFF
-,TRBV27,TRBJ1-1,TRBD1,TGTGCCAGCCAAACAGGGGGCTCAGAAGCTTTCTTT,CASQTGGSEAFF
-,TRBV5-1,TRBJ2-7,TRBD1,TGCGCCAGCAGCGATCCCGGGACAGGGGGCCTCGAGCAGTACTTC,CASSDPGTGGLEQYF
-,TRBV11-2,TRBJ1-3,-,TGTGCCAGCAGCCCCCGCTCTGGAAACACCATATATTTT,CASSPRSGNTIYF
-,TRBV30,TRBJ1-4,-,TGTGCCTGGCGGGAACCCGGGGTTGAAAAACTGTTTTTT,CAWREPGVEKLFF
-,TRBV7-9,TRBJ1-2,TRBD1,TGTGCCAGCAGCCTCGTCAGCGCCGGGTTTGGGACAGCTGGTGGCTACACCTTC,CASSLVSAGFGTAGGYTF
-,TRBV2,TRBJ1-5,-,TGTGCCAGCAGTAGGACAGCTAGCAATCAGCCCCAGCATTTT,CASSRTASNQPQHF
-,TRBV6-5,TRBJ2-3,-,TGTGCCAGCAAGGGGGTTTGGAGCACAGATACGCAGTATTTT,CASKGVWSTDTQYF
-,TRBV7-8,TRBJ1-6,TRBD1,TGTGCCAGCAGCTCGAGACAGGGGCATAATTCACCCCTCCACTTT,CASSSRQGHNSPLHF
-,TRBV7-6,TRBJ2-1,TRBD2,TGTGCCAGCAGCTTGGCGGGGGGGCACGGCAATGAGCAGTTCTTC,CASSLAGGHGNEQFF
-,TRBV11-2,TRBJ1-3,TRBD1,TGTGCCAGCAGCTTAGGTGTTTTCTGGGACAGCTCAGGAAACACCATATATTTT,CASSLGVFWDSSGNTIYF
-,TRBV5-4,TRBJ1-1,-,TGTGCCAGCAGCTCGGTACAGGTCATGAACACTGAAGCTTTCTTT,CASSSVQVMNTEAFF
-,TRBV6-5,TRBJ2-7,-,TGTGCCAGCAGGGCCGAGGAGGGGAGCTCCTACGAGCAGTACTTC,CASRAEEGSSYEQYF
-,TRBV19,TRBJ2-6,TRBD1,TGTGCCAGTAGGGACAGGGCAGGTGGGGCCAACGTCCTGACTTTC,CASRDRAGGANVLTF
-,TRBV19,TRBJ1-5,-,TGTGCCAGTAGGGCAGGGTCACTGAATCAGCCCCAGCATTTT,CASRAGSLNQPQHF
-,TRBV5-1,TRBJ1-2,TRBD1,TGCGCCAGCAGCCGGGGGACAGGGACTAACTATGGCTACACCTTC,CASSRGTGTNYGYTF
-,TRBV4-2,TRBJ1-1,-,TGTGCCAGCAGCCAAGTAGGGGACACTGAAGCTTTCTTT,CASSQVGDTEAFF
-,TRBV6-2/TRBV6-3,TRBJ1-2,-,TGTGCCAGCAGTTCCCTACAGGCCTGGTACACCTTC,CASSSLQAWYTF
-,TRBV12-3/TRBV12-4,TRBJ2-7,-,TGTGCCAGCAGTGTAAGAACAGGGAGCGAGCAGTACTTC,CASSVRTGSEQYF
-,TRBV9,TRBJ1-2,TRBD1,TGTGCCAGCAGCGTGACAAAAACAGGGGATGGCTACACCTTC,CASSVTKTGDGYTF
-,TRBV25-1,TRBJ1-2,-,TGTGCCAGCAGTGCACCGACAGTCCTTCCCTATGGCTACACCTTC,CASSAPTVLPYGYTF
-,TRBV5-4,TRBJ1-2,-,TGTGCCAGCAGCCCCCGGGCAGGGGAGATATATGGCTACACCTTC,CASSPRAGEIYGYTF
-,TRBV24-1,TRBJ1-6,-,TGTGCCAACCGGAGGATTGGTTCACCCCTCCACTTT,CANRRIGSPLHF
-,TRBV27,TRBJ1-5,-,TGTGCCAGCAGTTTAAGACAGGGCAATCAGCCCCAGCATTTT,CASSLRQGNQPQHF
-,TRBV5-1,TRBJ2-7,-,TGCGCCAGCAGCTTCCTAGGGGTCGGGGAGCAGTACTTC,CASSFLGVGEQYF
-,TRBV5-5,TRBJ2-1,-,TGTGCCAGCAGCTTGACTCGACCTCAGGATGAGCAGTTCTTC,CASSLTRPQDEQFF
-,TRBV12-3/TRBV12-4,TRBJ1-2,-,TGTGCCAGCAGTTTAGCGAGGAATGGCTACACCTTC,CASSLARNGYTF
-,TRBV4-2,TRBJ2-5,TRBD1,TGTGCCAGCAGCCGGGGGACAGGCAAGAGAGAGACCCAGTACTTC,CASSRGTGKRETQYF
once,TRBV9,TRBJ1-2,TRBD1,TGTGCCAGCAGCCCAAGGACAGGGGGTGGGTATGGCTACACCTTC,CASSPRTGGGYGYTF
once,TRBV7-2,TRBJ2-7,TRBD2,TGTGCCAGCAGCTCACTTACTAGCGGGGGGGCTCTCTACGAGCAGTACTTC,CASSSLTSGGALYEQYF
-,TRBV3-1/TRBV3-2,TRBJ2-7,TRBD2,TGTGCCAGCAGCCAAAGCCGACTAGCCAGCTACGAGCAGTACTTC,CASSQSRLASYEQYF
few,TRBV15,TRBJ1-1,TRBD1,TGTGCCACCATTGCAGGGGGCACTGAAGCTTTCTTT,CATIAGGTEAFF
-,TRBV19,TRBJ2-3,-,TGTGCCAGTAGTATTCGGGTCGGGGGTACAGATACGCAGTATTTT,CASSIRVGGTDTQYF
-,TRBV5-1,TRBJ1-1,-,TGCGCCAGCAGCCCCCAGGGTAGGTACACTGAAGCTTTCTTT,CASSPQGRYTEAFF
-,TRBV6-6,TRBJ1-1,TRBD1,TGTGCCAGCAGCATACTCAGGGGGGACACTGAAGCTTTCTTT,CASSILRGDTEAFF
-,TRBV19,TRBJ2-7,-,TGTGCCAGTAGTATGGCAGTTCCCTACGAGCAGTACTTC,CASSMAVPYEQYF
-,TRBV7-9,TRBJ2-2,-,TGTGCCAGCAGCTTAGCGGCGTCGGGAACCGGGGAGCTGTTTTTT,CASSLAASGTGELFF
-,TRBV5-4,TRBJ1-2,-,TGTGCCAGCAGCTCTCAGGTGAGGGATGGCTACACCTTC,CASSSQVRDGYTF
once,TRBV7-3,TRBJ2-2,-,TGTGCCAGCCTCTCAGGGAACACCGGGGAGCTGTTTTTT,CASLSGNTGELFF
-,TRBV15,TRBJ1-6,-,TGTGCCACCAGCAGAGATAGGAGCTATAATTCACCCCTCCACTTT,CATSRDRSYNSPLHF
-,TRBV19,TRBJ2-7,-,TGTGCCAGTAGTATCGGTTCAACGGGCGAGCAGTACTTC,CASSIGSTGEQYF
-,TRBV19,TRBJ1-2,TRBD1,TGTGCCAGTAGTTCAGGACAGGGCGGAGTTAACTATGGCTACACCTTC,CASSSGQGGVNYGYTF
-,TRBV11-2,TRBJ2-7,TRBD1,TGTGCCAGCAGCTTAGTTCGGACAGGGGGGTCGGAGCAGTACTTC,CASSLVRTGGSEQYF
-,TRBV3-1/TRBV3-2,TRBJ1-2,TRBD1,TGTGCCAGCAGCCAAGGGGGACAGCTTAACTATGGCTACACCTTC,CASSQGGQLNYGYTF
-,TRBV10-3,TRBJ2-1,TRBD2,TGTGCCATCAGGGGGGATAGCGGGGCCAATGAGCAGTTCTTC,CAIRGDSGANEQFF
once,TRBV29-1,TRBJ1-2,TRBD1,TGCAGCGTGGGGAGGGGACAGGGCAACTACACCTTC,CSVGRGQGNYTF
-,TRBV18,TRBJ1-5,-,TGTGCCAGCTCACCACAAGCTTATAGCAATCAGCCCCAGCATTTT,CASSPQAYSNQPQHF
-,TRBV19,TRBJ1-2,TRBD1,TGTGCCAGTAGTGGCCGGGACAGCGAAAATGGCTACACCTTC,CASSGRDSENGYTF
-,TRBV27,TRBJ2-3,TRBD2,TGTGCCAGCAGTTTTAAGGGACTAGCAACTGACACAGATACGCAGTATTTT,CASSFKGLATDTDTQYF
-,TRBV6-5,TRBJ1-1,-,TGTGCCAGCAGTTCCCCGGGGGGGAACACTGAAGCTTTCTTT,CASSSPGGNTEAFF